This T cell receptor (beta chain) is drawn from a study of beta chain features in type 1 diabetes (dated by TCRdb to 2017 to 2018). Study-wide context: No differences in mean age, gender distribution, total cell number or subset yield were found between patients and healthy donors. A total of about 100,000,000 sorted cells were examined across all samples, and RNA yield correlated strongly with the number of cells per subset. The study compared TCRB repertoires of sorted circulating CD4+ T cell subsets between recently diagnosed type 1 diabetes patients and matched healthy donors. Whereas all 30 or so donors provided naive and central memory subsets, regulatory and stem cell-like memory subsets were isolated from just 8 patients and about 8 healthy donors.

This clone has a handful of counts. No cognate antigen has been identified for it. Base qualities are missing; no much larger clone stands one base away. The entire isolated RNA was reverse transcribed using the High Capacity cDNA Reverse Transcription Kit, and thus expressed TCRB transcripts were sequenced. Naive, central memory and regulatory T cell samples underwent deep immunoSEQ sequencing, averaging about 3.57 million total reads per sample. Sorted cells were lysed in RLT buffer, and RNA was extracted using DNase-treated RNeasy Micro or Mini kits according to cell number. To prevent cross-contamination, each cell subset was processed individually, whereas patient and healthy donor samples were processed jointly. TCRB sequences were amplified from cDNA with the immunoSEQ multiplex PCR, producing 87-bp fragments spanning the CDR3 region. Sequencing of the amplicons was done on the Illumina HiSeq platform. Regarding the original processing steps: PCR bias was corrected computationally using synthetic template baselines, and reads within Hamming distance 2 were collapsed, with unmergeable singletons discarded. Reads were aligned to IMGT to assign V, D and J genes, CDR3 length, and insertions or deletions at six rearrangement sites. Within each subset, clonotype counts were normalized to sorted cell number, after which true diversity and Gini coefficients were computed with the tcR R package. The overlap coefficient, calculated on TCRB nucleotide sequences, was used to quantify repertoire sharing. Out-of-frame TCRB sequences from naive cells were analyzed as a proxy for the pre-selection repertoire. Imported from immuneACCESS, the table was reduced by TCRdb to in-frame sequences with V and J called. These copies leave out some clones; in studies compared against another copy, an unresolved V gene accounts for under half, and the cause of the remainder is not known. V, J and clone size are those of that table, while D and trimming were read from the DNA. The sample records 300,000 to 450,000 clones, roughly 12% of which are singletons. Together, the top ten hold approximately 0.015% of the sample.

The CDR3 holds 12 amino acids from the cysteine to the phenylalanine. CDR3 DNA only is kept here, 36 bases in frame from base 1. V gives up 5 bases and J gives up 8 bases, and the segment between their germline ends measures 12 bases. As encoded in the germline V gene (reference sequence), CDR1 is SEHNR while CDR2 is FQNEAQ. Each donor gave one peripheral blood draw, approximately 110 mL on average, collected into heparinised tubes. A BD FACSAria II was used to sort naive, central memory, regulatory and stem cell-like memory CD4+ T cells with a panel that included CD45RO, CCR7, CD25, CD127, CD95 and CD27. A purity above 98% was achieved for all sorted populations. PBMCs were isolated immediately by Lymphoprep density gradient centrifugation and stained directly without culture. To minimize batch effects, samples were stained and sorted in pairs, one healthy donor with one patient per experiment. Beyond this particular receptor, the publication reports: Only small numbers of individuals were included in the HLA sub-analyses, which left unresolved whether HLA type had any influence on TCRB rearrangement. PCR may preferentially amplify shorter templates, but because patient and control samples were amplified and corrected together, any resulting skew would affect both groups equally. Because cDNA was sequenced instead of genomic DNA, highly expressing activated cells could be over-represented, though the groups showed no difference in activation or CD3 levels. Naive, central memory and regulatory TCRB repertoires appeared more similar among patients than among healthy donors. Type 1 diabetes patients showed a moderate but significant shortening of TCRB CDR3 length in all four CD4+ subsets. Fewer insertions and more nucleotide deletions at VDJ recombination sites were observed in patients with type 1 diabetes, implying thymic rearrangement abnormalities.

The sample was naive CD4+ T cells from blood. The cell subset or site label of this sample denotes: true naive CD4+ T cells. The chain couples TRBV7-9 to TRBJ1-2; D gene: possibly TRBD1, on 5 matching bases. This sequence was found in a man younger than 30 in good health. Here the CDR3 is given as CASSPDSFGYTF. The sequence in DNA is TGTGCCAGCAGCCCAGACAGCTTCGGCTACACCTTC. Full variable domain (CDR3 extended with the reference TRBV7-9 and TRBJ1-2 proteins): DTGVSQNPRHKITKRGQNVTFRCDPISEHNRLYWYRQTLGQGPEFLTYFQNEAQLEKSRLLSDRFSAERPKGSFSTLEIQRTEQGDSAMYLCASSPDSFGYTFGSGTRLTVV.